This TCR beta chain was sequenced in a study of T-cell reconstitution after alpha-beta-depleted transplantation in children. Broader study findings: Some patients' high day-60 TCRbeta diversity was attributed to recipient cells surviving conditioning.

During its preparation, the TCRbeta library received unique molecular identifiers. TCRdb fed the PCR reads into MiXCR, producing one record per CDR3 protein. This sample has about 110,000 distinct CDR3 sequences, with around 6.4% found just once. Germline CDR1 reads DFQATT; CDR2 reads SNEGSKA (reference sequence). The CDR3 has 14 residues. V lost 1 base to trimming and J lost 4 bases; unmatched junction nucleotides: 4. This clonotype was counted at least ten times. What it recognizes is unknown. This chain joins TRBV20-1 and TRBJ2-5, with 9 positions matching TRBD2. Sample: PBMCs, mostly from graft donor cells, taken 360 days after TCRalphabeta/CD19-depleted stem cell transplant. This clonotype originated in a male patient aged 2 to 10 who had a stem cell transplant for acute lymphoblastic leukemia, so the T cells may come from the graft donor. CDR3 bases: TGCAGTGCTAGAGTTCCGACTAGCGGAGAGACCCAGTACTTC. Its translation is CSARVPTSGETQYF.